The T cell receptor beta chain under discussion was sequenced for a study of blood T cells in healthy people across ages. Primed by a sample-barcoded 5' primer and a J-beta primer mix, a second PCR proceeded for 7 to 11 cycles. TCRdb recomputed calls from the 5' RACE reads with MiXCR, one row per CDR3 protein. This table has some 920,000 distinct CDR3 sequences, 45% to 60% appearing once. Sequenced sample: blood. The clonotype was recovered from a woman aged 55-69 years in good health.

CDR3 coding DNA: TGTGCCACAGCACCGGGCGGGGGAGAAACAGATACGCAGTATTTT. Protein: CATAPGGGETDTQYF. This sequence joins TRBV7-2 and TRBJ2-3, with 7 bases lining up with TRBD2. Germline V gene sequence: CDR1 SGHTA, CDR2 FQGNSA. CDR3 size: 15 residues. V was pared by 10 bases and J by 3 bases, with 13 bases of the junction left unmatched.